The 28 T cell receptor beta chains below were found in one sample sequenced in a study of OX40 agonist ivuxolimab in advanced cancers. Repertoires were generated with immunoSEQ multiplex PCR, while TCRdb's copy carries only in-frame clones and drops some. The sample shows 70,000 to 95,000 clones, about 91% of them seen only once. The sample was CD4+ or CD8+ T cells sorted from blood, taken in a trial of the OX40 agonist ivuxolimab. The receptor source for this set is an adult with an advanced solid tumor such as melanoma, head and neck, liver or kidney cancer.

The gene calls are TRBV30 and TRBJ1-5, with D possibly being TRBD1 (5 bases). CDR1 and CDR2 from the germline V gene are GTSNPN and SVGIG (reference sequence). The CDR3 length is 15 residues. V lost 5 bases to trimming and J lost 1 base, with 15 bases between them. CDR3 nucleotide sequence: TGTGCCTGGGGGTCTGGGGCGGGAAGCAATCAGCCCCAGCATTTT. This sequence encodes CAWGSGAGSNQPQHF.

This clone was detected only once. Other nucleotide sequences from this sample produce the same CDR3. The J gene is TRBJ2-5, the V gene TRBV6-1; maybe TRBD2 (7 bases). Germline CDR1 is MNHNS and CDR2 is SASEGT. V was shortened by 1 base and J by 1 base, with 13 bases between the two germline ends. The CDR3 runs 16 residues. In DNA, the CDR3 is TGTGCCAGCAGTGAAGTGGGGGGGGGCGTCCAAGAGACCCAGTACTTC. Protein: CASSEVGGGVQETQYF.

CDR3 coding DNA: TGTGCCAGCAGTTACTGGGGACAGGGCCAAGAGACCCAGTACTTC. Amino acid sequence: CASSYWGQGQETQYF. V gene TRBV6-6 combines with J gene TRBJ2-5; 9 nucleotides line up with TRBD1. The J segment lost 1 base and the V segment lost 1 base, leaving 1 base of the junction unmatched. This CDR3 has 15 amino acids. Germline V lookup: CDR1 MNHNY, CDR2 SVGAGI (reference sequence).

J is TRBJ1-2 and V is TRBV7-2; TRBD1 matches at 8 bases. Trimming at V came to 1 base and at J to 6 bases, leaving 4 bases not matched to a gene. Per germline, CDR1 SGHTA and CDR2 FQGNSA. There are 14 residues in the CDR3. CDR3 region: CASSLEGRGHGYTF. CDR3 nucleotide sequence: TGTGCCAGCAGCTTAGAGGGCAGGGGGCATGGCTACACCTTC.

This chain links TRBV6-6 with TRBJ1-1; 7 bases map to TRBD1. The V segment lost 6 bases and the J segment 8 bases; nucleotides outside the gene matches: 9. Germline assignment: CDR1 MNHNY and CDR2 SVGAGI (reference sequence). The CDR3 has 13 residues. The CDR3 DNA sequence: TGTGCCAGCAGCCCCGGGACAGCCATAGAAGCTTTCTTT. It translates to CASSPGTAIEAFF.

This sequence joins TRBV6-6 and TRBJ2-3; 7 positions agree with TRBD1. After removal of 5 bases from V and 3 bases from J, the junction contained 8 bases not matched to a gene. CDR1 MNHNY and CDR2 SVGAGI come from the germline V gene (reference sequence). CDR3 size: 15 residues. The DNA for the CDR3 is TGTGCCAGCAGTCTCCGGGACAGCTCAACAGATACGCAGTATTTT. Translating gives CASSLRDSSTDTQYF.

The V call is TRBV19, the J call TRBJ2-1; D is possibly TRBD1 (6 bases). Trimming took 7 bases from V and 6 from J, leaving 13 bases between them. Germline V gives CDR1 LNHDA, CDR2 SQIVND (reference sequence). The CDR3 extends over 13 amino acids. The CDR3 loop is CASTYRESNEQFF. CDR3 in DNA: TGTGCCAGTACTTACAGGGAATCCAATGAGCAGTTCTTC.

The rearrangement links TRBV7-9 to TRBJ2-1, with 9 bases that match TRBD1. The CDR3 has 15 residues. Trimming at V came to 5 bases and at J to 5 bases, leaving 7 bases not matched to a gene. The V gene's germline CDR1 is SEHNR and CDR2 FQNEAQ (reference sequence). This CDR3 reads CASSPGDRDNNEQFF. The CDR3 bases are TGTGCCAGCAGCCCAGGGGACAGGGACAACAATGAGCAGTTCTTC.

V usage is TRBV5-4 and J usage is TRBJ1-2; 7 nucleotides agree with TRBD1. The germline gives CDR1 SGHNT, CDR2 YYREEE (reference sequence). This CDR3 contains 13 residues. J lost 2 bases, V lost 5 bases, and 3 bases had no gene match. This chain's CDR3 is CASRWGQNYGYTF. The DNA for the CDR3 is TGTGCCAGCAGATGGGGACAGAACTATGGCTACACCTTC.

The chain has TRBV11-3 and TRBJ1-5; 9 bases agree with TRBD1. The CDR3 covers 18 residues. The germline V gene has CDR1 SGHNT and CDR2 YENEEA. J was trimmed by 4 bases and V by 1 base; bases with no gene match: 11. Here the CDR3 reads CASSLAFADRGYNQPQHF. Here the CDR3 DNA reads TGTGCCAGCAGCTTAGCGTTCGCGGACAGGGGCTATAATCAGCCCCAGCATTTT.

The chain carries TRBV6-6 and TRBJ1-2; D is perhaps TRBD1 (5 bases). The ends were cut back, 2 bases at V and 3 bases at J, with 13 bases in the middle. CDR1 and CDR2 (germline): MNHNY, SVGAGI (reference sequence). CDR3 length equals 15 residues. The CDR3 sequence: CASSYRHRGDYGYTF. The CDR3 DNA reads as TGTGCCAGCAGTTACAGACACCGGGGGGACTATGGCTACACCTTC.

The chain recombines TRBV5-4 with TRBJ1-2; TRBD1 matches 7 bases. With V trimmed by 4 bases and J by 8 bases, 11 bases remained unmatched. The CDR3 extends over 14 amino acids. The V gene's germline CDR1 is SGHNT and CDR2 YYREEE (reference sequence). Written as DNA, the CDR3 is TGTGCCAGCAGCCGCCCTGAGGGGGCGCGGGGCTACACCTTC. It encodes CASSRPEGARGYTF.

The V and J genes are TRBV19 and TRBJ1-4; D gene ambiguous. The CDR3 is made up of 14 amino acids. V was clipped by 2 bases and J by 0 bases, with 4 bases between them. Germline V lookup: CDR1 LNHDA, CDR2 SQIVND (reference sequence). The CDR3 reads CASSIQSTNEKLFF. Written as DNA, the CDR3 is TGTGCCAGTAGTATACAGTCAACTAATGAAAAACTGTTTTTT. The variable domain in full, completed from reference TRBV19 and TRBJ1-4, reads DGGITQSPKYLFRKEGQNVTLSCEQNLNHDAMYWYRQDPGQGLRLIYYSQIVNDFQKGDIAEGYSVSREKKESFPLTVTSAQKNPTAFYLCASSIQSTNEKLFFGSGTQLSVL.

J is TRBJ2-1 and V is TRBV5-1; D unclear. Trimming removed 5 bases from V and 2 bases from J, with 5 bases in between. The CDR3 runs to 12 residues. Germline CDR1 is SGHRS and CDR2 is YFSETQ. CDR3 in amino acids: CASRNAYNEQFF. The CDR3 DNA sequence: TGCGCCAGCAGGAACGCCTACAATGAGCAGTTCTTC.

The chain combines TRBV7-9 with TRBJ2-3; 10 bases line up with TRBD2. The V gene's germline CDR1 is SEHNR and CDR2 FQNEAQ (reference sequence). V lost 1 base, J lost 5 bases, and 3 bases stayed unmatched. This CDR3 is built from 15 residues. CDR3 DNA: TGTGCCAGCAGCTTAGAAGCGGGGGGGCGAGATACGCAGTATTTT. It encodes CASSLEAGGRDTQYF. Drawing the rest from reference TRBV7-9 and TRBJ2-3, the complete variable domain is DTGVSQNPRHKITKRGQNVTFRCDPISEHNRLYWYRQTLGQGPEFLTYFQNEAQLEKSRLLSDRFSAERPKGSFSTLEIQRTEQGDSAMYLCASSLEAGGRDTQYFGPGTRLTVL.

The gene calls are TRBV30 and TRBJ2-7; no clear D. Looked up from germline, CDR1 is GTSNPN and CDR2 is SVGIG (reference sequence). CDR3 length: 12 amino acids. Trimming took 5 bases from V and 0 from J, leaving 8 bases between them. The CDR3 loop is CAWGEASYEQYF. Here the CDR3 DNA reads TGTGCCTGGGGAGAGGCCTCCTACGAGCAGTACTTC.

The chain employs TRBV15 and TRBJ2-4; 7 nucleotides align to TRBD1. This CDR3 comprises 19 residues. Germline V gene lookup returns CDR1 LNHNV and CDR2 YYDKDF (reference sequence). Trimming at V came to 3 bases and at J to 0 bases, leaving 14 bases not matched to a gene. CDR3 amino acids: CATSSDRTGTFLAKNIQYF. Here the CDR3 DNA reads TGTGCCACCAGCAGTGATCGGACAGGCACTTTCCTAGCCAAAAACATTCAGTACTTC.

The chain has TRBV16 and TRBJ1-1; D uncertain. The CDR3 length is 15 residues. Germline values: CDR1 KGHSY, CDR2 FQNENV. The germline V and J ends were trimmed by 2 bases and 5 bases, with 15 bases remaining between them. The CDR3 is CASSQRGIGRTEAFF. CDR3 sequence (DNA): TGTGCCAGCAGCCAAAGAGGGATAGGGAGAACTGAAGCTTTCTTT.

V is TRBV9 and J is TRBJ2-2, with unresolved D. This CDR3 is built from 14 residues. V was pared by 0 bases and J by 2 bases, with 5 bases between. Germline CDR1 SGDLS, CDR2 YYNGEE. CDR3 residues: CASSVDLNTGELFF. The CDR3 bases are TGTGCCAGCAGCGTAGACCTTAACACCGGGGAGCTGTTTTTT.

The rearrangement uses TRBV7-9 and TRBJ2-1; 15 bases are shared with TRBD2. Germline-derived CDR1 and CDR2 are SEHNR and FQNEAQ (reference sequence). The ends lost 7 bases at V and 0 bases at J; junction bases unmatched: 10. The CDR3 runs 19 residues. In nucleotides, the CDR3 is TGTGCCAGCACCCAAAAGGGGACTAGCGGGGGGAGCTCCTACAATGAGCAGTTCTTC. Translation: CASTQKGTSGGSSYNEQFF.

J is TRBJ1-1 and V is TRBV30; D possibly corresponds to TRBD1 (6 bases). Germline lookup yields CDR1 GTSNPN and CDR2 SVGIG (reference sequence). Between the trimmed V and J ends, which lost 4 bases and 7 bases, there was a span of 16 bases. The CDR3 consists of 13 residues. The CDR3 here is CAWTLSRDNEAFF. CDR3 in DNA: TGTGCCTGGACCCTCTCACGGGACAATGAAGCTTTCTTT.

The genes are TRBV30 and TRBJ2-2; D call uncertain. V shed 8 bases and J shed 7 bases, with 20 bases lying between them. Germline CDR1 and CDR2: GTSNPN and SVGIG (reference sequence). The length of the CDR3 is 14 residues. For the CDR3, the DNA is TGTGCCAGCAGTGAATATCTCGTTGGCGGGGAGCTGTTTTTT. It codes for CASSEYLVGGELFF.

The sample holds one count of this clone. The V gene is TRBV6-1, the J gene TRBJ1-1, with no clear D. The length of the CDR3 is 12 residues. CDR1 and CDR2 from the germline V gene are MNHNS and SASEGT. V lost 4 bases to trimming and J lost 10 bases, with 13 bases between them. Here the CDR3 DNA reads TGTGCCAGCAGTGCCCAAGTGTTAGGAGCTTTCTTT. This gives the protein CASSAQVLGAFF.

The J gene is TRBJ1-4, the V gene TRBV5-1; 8 nucleotides agree with TRBD1. Unmatched junction bases numbered 8, after V lost 3 bases and J lost 7 bases. The CDR3 totals 15 residues. Germline V CDR1 and CDR2: SGHRS, YFSETQ. The CDR3 DNA reads as TGCGCCAGCAGCTACCAGGGGGCGCTGGGTGAAAAACTGTTTTTT. This sequence encodes CASSYQGALGEKLFF.

V and J are TRBV27 and TRBJ2-5, with 12 bases that match TRBD2. V shed 5 bases, J shed 4 bases, and the junction held 5 bases outside the gene matches. The CDR3 length is 15 residues. Per germline, CDR1 MNHEY and CDR2 SMNVEV (reference sequence). CDR3 protein: CASSPRLAGAETQYF. Here the CDR3 DNA reads TGTGCCAGCAGTCCCCGACTAGCGGGAGCAGAGACCCAGTACTTC.

The chain employs TRBV10-3 and TRBJ2-5, with D perhaps TRBD1 (5 bases). The CDR3 is 11 residues long. V was trimmed by 6 bases and J by 5 bases, leaving 7 bases between them. Germline-derived CDR1 and CDR2 are ENHRY and SYGVKD. CDR3 sequence reads: CAIRQGETQYF. CDR3 DNA sequence: TGTGCCATCAGGCAGGGCGAGACCCAGTACTTC.

The chain employs TRBV7-2 and TRBJ2-1, with TRBD1 matching over 7 bases. The J segment lost 8 bases and the V segment lost 6 bases, leaving 7 bases of the junction unmatched. Germline V CDR1 and CDR2: SGHTA, FQGNSA. The CDR3 contains 13 residues. CDR3 in amino acids: CASSKGQRDEQFF. The CDR3 region has the DNA TGTGCCAGCAGTAAGGGACAGAGGGATGAGCAGTTCTTC.

The V call is TRBV29-1, the J call TRBJ2-7; 7 bases match TRBD1. CDR1 and CDR2 from the germline V gene are SQVTM and ANQGSEA. J gave up 2 bases and V 7 bases, and 5 bases lay outside the gene matches. CDR3 size: 12 residues. The CDR3 here is CSARQGTYEQYF. DNA for the CDR3: TGCAGCGCGCGACAGGGTACCTACGAGCAGTACTTC.